This T cell receptor beta chain is drawn from a study of PD-1 blockade in classical Hodgkin lymphoma. Germline V gene sequence: CDR1 SGDLS, CDR2 YYNGEE. The CDR3 loop spans 16 amino acids. Trimming shortened V by 0 bases and J by 0 bases, and 12 bases separated the two germline ends. Time point specified: cycle 4 day 1 (C4D1), after more than 5 weeks of nivolumab. Each of the patients experienced relapse following autologous stem cell transplantation, and their brentuximab vedotin exposure differed. Magnetic negative selection purified CD4+ T cells from thawed PBMCs. Notes on this clone: Its cognate antigen is unknown.

Study-wide points: Before treatment, complete responders showed about the same diversity as newly diagnosed patients. What drove the repertoire differences, possibly disease activity or prior therapy, has not been defined.

Clones were sequenced by immunoSEQ multiplex PCR, and TCRdb holds only the in-frame ones, with some missing. The data show 25,000 to 30,000 clones, around 79% seen once. The rearrangement uses TRBV9 and TRBJ1-1; a weak D match, TRBD1 (5 bases). The source material was CD4+ T cells from blood, sampled before the fourth cycle of nivolumab. The receptor was derived from a human donor with classical Hodgkin lymphoma. CDR3 bases: TGTGCCAGCAGCGTAGGACTGACAGCCTTGAACACTGAAGCTTTCTTT. It specifies CASSVGLTALNTEAFF.